The sequence of this T cell receptor beta chain was determined in a study of T-cell reconstitution after alpha-beta-depleted transplantation in children. Study conclusions and caveats: Some patients owed their high day-60 TCRbeta diversity to surviving recipient T cells and thymic progenitors. Newly produced T cells mostly accounted for T-cell counts and diversity one year post-transplant. The origin of alpha-beta T cells about two months after transplant was reportedly several hundred expanded graft clones.

Looked up from germline, CDR1 is GTSNPN and CDR2 is SVGIG (reference sequence). Trimming took 0 bases from V and 2 from J, leaving 8 bases between them. This CDR3 has 14 residues. This clonotype has just a few counts. Its antigen remains unknown. The library targeted TCRbeta and was prepared with unique molecular identifiers. A single record per CDR3 protein comes from TCRdb applying MiXCR to the PCR reads. Of fewer than 500,000 distinct CDR3 sequences in the sample, 43% are singletons; the top ten hold 27%. This sequence was found in a girl aged 2 to 10 with aplastic anemia, due to receive a stem cell transplant. The chain combines TRBV30 with TRBJ2-1; no definite D call. Sequencing used PBMCs, obtained before TCRalphabeta/CD19-depleted stem cell transplant. This chain's CDR3 is CAWSVRPAYNEQFF. CDR3 DNA: TGTGCCTGGAGTGTACGTCCAGCCTACAATGAGCAGTTCTTC.